Included here is one TCR beta chain sequence, with context. The germline V and J ends were trimmed by 8 bases and 10 bases, with 20 bases remaining between them. Looked up from germline, CDR1 is SNHLY and CDR2 is FYNNEI. The CDR3 is 13 amino acids. All enrollees were about 18 to 100 years old and from some 24 US areas. Membership in each cohort depended on participant-reported clinical history. Before they entered the study, exposed participants had met a COVID-19 case within 2 weeks. This specimen belongs to a study of blood T cell repertoires in COVID-19. About the research overall: Sites across the United States, Italy and Spain contributed samples from acute and convalescent COVID-19.

Libraries were prepared by immunoSEQ multiplex PCR; TCRdb keeps only in-frame clonotypes and omits some of them. The profile covers 150,000 to 200,000 clones, with roughly 80% appearing a single time and 13% to 15% taken by the ten largest. V gene TRBV2 combines with J gene TRBJ1-2; D is perhaps TRBD1 (5 bases). Sequencing was performed on PBMCs or T cells enriched from blood (not recorded which). This sequence originates from a man aged 60 to 69 who had been exposed to COVID-19. The CDR3 nucleotides are TGTGCCAGCGGCGGGGCTCGCAATTTCGACTACACCTTC. It translates to CASGGARNFDYTF.